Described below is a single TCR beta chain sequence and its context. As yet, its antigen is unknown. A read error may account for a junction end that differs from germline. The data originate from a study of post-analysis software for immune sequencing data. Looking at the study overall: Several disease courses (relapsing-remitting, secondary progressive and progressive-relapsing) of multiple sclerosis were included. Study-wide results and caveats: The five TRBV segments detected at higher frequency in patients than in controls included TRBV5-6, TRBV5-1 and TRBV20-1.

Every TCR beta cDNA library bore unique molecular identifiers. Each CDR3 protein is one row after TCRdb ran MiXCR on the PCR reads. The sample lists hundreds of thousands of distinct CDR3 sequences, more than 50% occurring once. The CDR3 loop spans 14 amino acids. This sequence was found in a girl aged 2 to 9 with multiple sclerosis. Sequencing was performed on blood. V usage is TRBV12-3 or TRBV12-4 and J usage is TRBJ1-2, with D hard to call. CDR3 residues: CASSSAGDNYDYTF. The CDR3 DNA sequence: TGTGCCAGCAGTTCCGCAGGAGACAACTATGACTACACCTTC.